In this sample, the clone carrying this T cell receptor (beta chain) turned up once. The data derive from a study of blood T cell repertoires in COVID-19. Produced via immunoSEQ multiplex PCR; TCRdb's table is partial and in-frame only. The top ten clones hold about 3.3% of a sample with 100,000 to 150,000 clones, approximately 85% of them seen once. CDR1 is SGHNT and CDR2 is YYREEE in the germline V gene (reference sequence). V was pared by 5 bases and J by 1 base, with 13 bases between. The CDR3 is made up of 14 amino acids. Specimen: peripheral blood. This clonotype was obtained from a woman older than 75 with COVID-19, enrolled during active disease. This chain joins TRBV5-4 and TRBJ2-7; no reliable D call. The CDR3: CASREDSRSYEQYF. For the CDR3, the DNA is TGTGCCAGCAGAGAAGACTCACGGTCCTACGAGCAGTACTTC.